This section outlines one T cell receptor beta chain sequence together with its context. Its antigen remains unidentified. This specimen comes from a study of tumor-infiltrating lymphocytes in localized non-small cell lung cancer. About the research overall: Patients included smokers and never-smokers with various histologies, some sampled after neoadjuvant chemotherapy. Each patient gave resected tumor and non-adjacent uninvolved lung tissue. Study conclusions and caveats: TCR sequencing covered a subset of patients with enough tissue. Technical variation could not be separated from intratumor heterogeneity here.

Germline V lookup: CDR1 MNHNS, CDR2 SASEGT. CDR3 length equals 14 residues. The protocol was immunoSEQ multiplex PCR, while the TCRdb copy is restricted to in-frame clones and leaves out a portion. Among 5,500 to 8,000 clones listed, about 72% were seen once. The source material was lung tumor tissue. The origin of this receptor is a human donor with non-small cell lung cancer. The chain recombines TRBV6-1 with TRBJ2-5; D uncertain. The J call may be mistaken, given a closer DNA end match to TRBJ2-7. Written as DNA, the CDR3 is TGTGCCAGCAGGGGATCGGGTTCGGGCTACGAGCAGTACTTC. Its translation is CASRGSGSGYEQYF.